Presented here are 5 T cell receptor beta chains from one specimen sequenced in a study of blood T cell repertoires in COVID-19. Assay: immunoSEQ multiplex PCR; the TCRdb copy retains only in-frame clones and omits some. Among more than 300,000 clones listed, approximately 87% were seen once. Sequenced sample: PBMCs or T cells enriched from blood (not recorded which). These receptors were taken from a man aged 40-55 years in a cohort exposed to, infected with or recovered from COVID-19 (not recorded which).

The chain has TRBV30 and TRBJ1-5, with D tentatively TRBD1 (5 bases). Trimming stripped 1 base from V and 8 bases from J, with 18 bases between. Per germline, CDR1 GTSNPN and CDR2 SVGIG (reference sequence). This CDR3 contains 15 residues. The CDR3 DNA reads as TGTGCCTGGAGTGCGGGATACACGCCGGGGGAGCCCCAGCATTTT. Its translation: CAWSAGYTPGEPQHF.

A single count supports this clone. In nucleotides, the CDR3 is TGTGCCAGCACAGGGGTATATAATTCACCCCTCCACTTT. Its translation is CASTGVYNSPLHF. The V and J genes are TRBV7-8 and TRBJ1-6; TRBD1 is a possible D gene (6 bases). Germline CDR1 and CDR2: SGHVS and FQNEAQ. V was shortened by 7 bases and J by 4 bases, with 8 bases between the two germline ends. The length of the CDR3 is 13 residues.

The chain is built from TRBV27 and TRBJ1-2, with TRBD1 matching over 10 bases. Germline values: CDR1 MNHEY, CDR2 SMNVEV (reference sequence). V dropped 4 bases and J dropped 5; count of bases not matched to a gene: 1. The CDR3 is 13 residues long. The CDR3: CASSSDRGYGYTF. In DNA form, the CDR3 reads TGTGCCAGCAGTTCGGACAGGGGGTATGGCTACACCTTC.

The chain is built from TRBV7-9 and TRBJ2-1; no clear D. V dropped 2 bases and J dropped 8 bases, with 13 bases sitting between them. Germline loops: CDR1 SEHNR, CDR2 FQNEAQ (reference sequence). This CDR3 contains 14 residues. The CDR3 spells CASSLSLDAYEQFF. CDR3 nucleotides: TGTGCCAGCAGCTTATCTCTAGACGCTTATGAGCAGTTCTTC. The full variable domain, in which reference TRBV7-9 and TRBJ2-1 provide the parts outside the CDR3, is DTGVSQNPRHKITKRGQNVTFRCDPISEHNRLYWYRQTLGQGPEFLTYFQNEAQLEKSRLLSDRFSAERPKGSFSTLEIQRTEQGDSAMYLCASSLSLDAYEQFFGPGTRLTVL.

CDR3 protein: CASSFLAGDSHEQYF. The DNA for the CDR3 is TGTGCCAGCAGCTTCCTAGCGGGAGATAGCCACGAGCAGTACTTC. The chain joins TRBV11-2 to TRBJ2-7, with 10 bases lining up with TRBD2. With V trimmed by 3 bases and J by 5 bases, 7 bases remained unmatched. The CDR3 runs 15 residues. Germline V gene lookup returns CDR1 SGHAT and CDR2 FQNNGV.